Listed below are T cell receptor beta chains from one sample, sequenced in a study of T cells in Graves' hyperthyroidism and ophthalmopathy. Using its own MiXCR run on the multiplex PCR reads, TCRdb lists one record per CDR3 protein. The table includes around 620,000 distinct CDR3 sequences, under 60% detected once. The specimen sequenced was peripheral blood or thyroid tissue (not recorded which). These TCRs come from an adult woman with Graves' disease, either hyperthyroidism or ophthalmopathy (not recorded which). Both conserved end residues are part of each CDR3. A D gene is named only where the DNA matches it firmly. A row's size may be missing; if present it is once, few, many or a size class.

v_gene	j_gene	d_gene	abundance	CDR3nt	CDR3aa
TRBV15	TRBJ1-3	NA	NA	TGTGCCACCAGCAGAGTCGCTGGGGTGAACACCATATATTTT	CATSRVAGVNTIYF
TRBV7-9	TRBJ1-2	NA	NA	TGTGCCAGCAGCTTAGCATCCGGGGGATGGGCCTACACCTTC	CASSLASGGWAYTF
TRBV7-2	TRBJ1-5	TRBD1	NA	TGTGCCAGCAGCTTTACTCCGGGACAGGGCTACGAGCATTTT	CASSFTPGQGYEHF
TRBV7-4	TRBJ2-5	TRBD1	once	TGTGCCAGCAGCCTACAGGGGGCTTCAGAGACCCAGTACTTC	CASSLQGASETQYF
TRBV7-9	TRBJ1-2	NA	many	TGTGCCAGCAGCCAACAGCGATCTGCGGTCTATGGCTACACCTTC	CASSQQRSAVYGYTF
TRBV10-3	TRBJ2-5	NA	NA	TGTGCCATCAGTGATGTGGGGTCGAAAGAGACCCAGTACTTC	CAISDVGSKETQYF
TRBV5-1	TRBJ1-1	NA	NA	TGCGCCAGCAGCTTGTTACCGAAGAACACTGAAGCTTTCTTT	CASSLLPKNTEAFF
TRBV6-2/TRBV6-3	TRBJ1-5	NA	many	TGTGCCAGCAGCCAGAGACAGGTCGAGCAGCCCCAGCATTTT	CASSQRQVEQPQHF
TRBV7-9	TRBJ1-5	NA	NA	TGTGCCAGCAGCCCTGGGCTGGCGGCCCAGCATTTT	CASSPGLAAQHF
TRBV2	TRBJ1-2	TRBD1	NA	TGTGCCAGGCTCAACCGTCTTGGGACAGGTGATTATGGCTACACCTTC	CARLNRLGTGDYGYTF
TRBV5-4	TRBJ1-6	NA	NA	TGTGCCAGCAGCCACCCGCTGGGGGATGGGAATTCACCCCTCCACTTT	CASSHPLGDGNSPLHF
TRBV5-6	TRBJ1-5	TRBD1	NA	TGTGCCAGCAGCTTAGGAGGGACAGGGGGTAATCAGCCCCAGCATTTT	CASSLGGTGGNQPQHF
TRBV5-1	TRBJ1-5	NA	many	TGCGCCAGCAGCTTGCGGGGCGCCCAGCCCCAGCATTTT	CASSLRGAQPQHF
TRBV15	TRBJ2-5	NA	many	TGTGCCACCAGCAGAGATCCCCCCGGGAGAGAGACCCAGTACTTC	CATSRDPPGRETQYF
TRBV10-3	TRBJ1-2	NA	NA	TGTGCCATCAGTGAGGGTTCGGTGCTCTATGGCTACACCTTC	CAISEGSVLYGYTF
TRBV29-1	TRBJ2-3	NA	NA	TGCAGCGTTGAACTAGTCACAGATACGCAGTATTTT	CSVELVTDTQYF
TRBV6-5	TRBJ2-2	NA	few	TGTGCCAGCAGTTACCTGCAAAACACCGGGGAGCTGTTTTTT	CASSYLQNTGELFF
TRBV14	TRBJ1-2	NA	many	TGTGCCAGCAGCGTTGGCCGAAGACAGTCGCTAAGCTTCTATGGCTACACCTTC	CASSVGRRQSLSFYGYTF
TRBV20-1	TRBJ2-7	NA	many	TGCAGTGCTAGAGATTCCGGGGACTACGAGCAGTACTTC	CSARDSGDYEQYF
TRBV7-8	TRBJ2-7	NA	few	TGTGCCAGCAGCTTTCTCGCTTCCTACGAGCAGTACTTC	CASSFLASYEQYF
TRBV11-2	TRBJ1-2	NA	many	TGTGCCAGCAGCCGGAGGGGGGACACTCCGATATATGGCTACACCTTC	CASSRRGDTPIYGYTF
TRBV28	TRBJ1-1	NA	many	TGTGCCAGCAGTCCCCAGACAGCGAACACTGAAGCTTTCTTT	CASSPQTANTEAFF
TRBV29-1	TRBJ2-2	NA	NA	TGCAGCGTTGAGGTTAACACCGGGGAGCTGTTTTTT	CSVEVNTGELFF
TRBV5-5	TRBJ2-5	NA	many	TGTGCCAGCTACTCGGCGGGACGAGTCAACTTC	CASYSAGRVNF
TRBV7-6	TRBJ2-7	TRBD1	NA	TGTGCCAGCACTTCGGGGACAGGCAGATACGAGCAGTACTTC	CASTSGTGRYEQYF
TRBV29-1	TRBJ2-5	TRBD2	NA	TGCAGCGTTGACGGTGCGGGAGGGACGGAGACCCAGTACTTC	CSVDGAGGTETQYF
TRBV5-6	TRBJ1-2	TRBD1	many	TGTGCCAGCAGCTCCCGGGACAGGGGACCGGGTGGCTACACCTTC	CASSSRDRGPGGYTF
TRBV2	TRBJ1-5	NA	many	TGTGCCAGCGGGGGGAATACGTATCAGCCCCAGCATTTT	CASGGNTYQPQHF
TRBV13	TRBJ1-2	NA	NA	TGTGCCAGCAGCTTAAAAGGGGGGTTTGGTCGGAACTATGGCTACACCTTC	CASSLKGGFGRNYGYTF